This T cell receptor beta chain was obtained from a study of response to subunit inactivated influenza vaccine. A note on this clonotype: Its specificity is unknown.

TCRdb redid the calling of the RT-PCR reads with MiXCR, one entry per CDR3 protein. The repertoire consists of 300,000 to 350,000 distinct CDR3 sequences, with just over 20% occurring once and the leading ten covering approximately 10%. Study findings and constraints: Authors suggested each seasonal flu vaccination may recruit only limited numbers of new T cells.

CDR3 length equals 17 residues. Germline V gene data show CDR1 as SGHAT and CDR2 as FQNNGV. Trimming removed 0 bases at V and 4 bases at J, with 19 bases between. The material was PBMCs from blood, obtained 21 months after vaccination. The chain combines TRBV11-2 with TRBJ2-7; TRBD2 might be the D (5 bases). This receptor was taken from a man between 45 and 75 years old who received an inactivated influenza vaccine. Written as DNA, the CDR3 is TGTGCCAGCAGCTTAGATTTTCATCCGGGCTCGGGATACGAGCAGTACTTC. Its protein product is CASSLDFHPGSGYEQYF.